The clone carrying this TCR beta chain appeared a few times. Its antigen is not known. Per sample, extraction of total RNA gave at least 5 micrograms in every case. The second PCR ran about 7 to 12 cycles with a sample-barcoded 5' primer and J-beta primers. TCRdb ran MiXCR on the 5' RACE reads and lists one entry per CDR3 protein. The sample records over 1,500,000 distinct CDR3 sequences, approximately 39% being singletons. The CDR3 totals 12 residues. Germline V gene lookup returns CDR1 SGHAT and CDR2 FQDESV (reference sequence). This sample was taken from a study of blood T cells in healthy people across ages. Study-level points and caveats: Fewer expanded clones and more diversity marked long-lived versus aged donors.

This TCR derives from a human donor in good health. V usage is TRBV11-1 and J usage is TRBJ2-5; D is uncertain. The J call may be mistaken, given a closer DNA end match to TRBJ2-7. Sample: blood. The CDR3 DNA reads TGTGCCAGCAGCCAAGAGAGGAGCGAGCAGTACTTC. Its protein is CASSQERSEQYF.